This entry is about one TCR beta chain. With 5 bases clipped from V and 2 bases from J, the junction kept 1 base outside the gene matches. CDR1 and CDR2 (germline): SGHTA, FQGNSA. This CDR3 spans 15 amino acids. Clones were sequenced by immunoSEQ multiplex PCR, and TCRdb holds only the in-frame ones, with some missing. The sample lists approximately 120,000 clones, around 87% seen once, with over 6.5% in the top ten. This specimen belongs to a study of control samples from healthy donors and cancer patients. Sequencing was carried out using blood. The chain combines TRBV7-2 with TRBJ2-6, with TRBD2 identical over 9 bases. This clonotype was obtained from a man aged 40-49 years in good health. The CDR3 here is CASSQRGAGANVLTF. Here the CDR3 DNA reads TGTGCCAGCAGCCAGCGGGGGGCTGGGGCCAACGTCCTGACTTTC. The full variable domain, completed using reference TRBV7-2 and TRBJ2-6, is GAGVSQSPSNKVTEKGKDVELRCDPISGHTALYWYRQSLGQGLEFLIYFQGNSAPDKSGLPSDRFSAERTGGSVSTLTIQRTQQEDSAVYLCASSQRGAGANVLTFGAGSRLTVL.